A selection of T cell receptor beta chains follows, all from one sample in a study of early T cells in non-severe SARS-CoV-2 infection. MiXCR, applied by TCRdb to the 5' RACE reads, yields one record per CDR3 protein. There are 50,000 to 70,000 distinct CDR3 sequences in the sample; roughly 8.4% occur only once, and about 3.2% lies in the top ten. The material sequenced was whole blood. The receptors shown here come from an adult who was a healthcare worker with PCR-confirmed SARS-CoV-2 infection or an uninfected control (not recorded which). CDR3s include the opening cysteine and the closing phenylalanine or tryptophan. A D gene is named only where the DNA matches it firmly. Clone size is not always given. Where it is, it says once, few, many or a class for expanded clones.

D gene,V gene,J gene,clone size,CDR3 protein,CDR3 DNA
NA,TRBV29-1,TRBJ2-1,many,CSVVGGVNEQFF,TGCAGCGTTGTCGGGGGAGTGAATGAGCAGTTCTTC
NA,TRBV28,TRBJ2-1,NA,CASSLKQKYNEQFF,TGTGCCAGCAGTTTGAAACAGAAATACAATGAGCAGTTCTTC
NA,TRBV7-6,TRBJ1-1,NA,CASSLDGRQGTEAFF,TGTGCCAGCAGCTTAGACGGACGGCAGGGCACTGAAGCTTTCTTT
TRBD1,TRBV29-1,TRBJ2-7,few,CSVRTGGMHEQYF,TGCAGCGTCCGGACAGGGGGAATGCACGAGCAGTACTTC
NA,TRBV21-1,TRBJ2-5,NA,CASKRQKETQYF,TGTGCCAGCAAGAGACAGAAAGAGACCCAGTACTTC
NA,TRBV28,TRBJ2-1,NA,CASSPPAEYNEQFF,TGTGCCAGCAGCCCCCCAGCGGAATACAATGAGCAGTTCTTC
NA,TRBV20-1,TRBJ2-4,NA,CSARGHFSAEYF,TGCAGTGCCAGAGGACATTTTAGCGCGGAGTACTTC
TRBD1,TRBV7-8,TRBJ1-1,few,CASTGTANTEAFF,TGTGCCAGCACCGGGACAGCGAACACTGAAGCTTTCTTT
TRBD2,TRBV29-1,TRBJ2-1,many,CSVEPGTSGLYNEQFF,TGCAGCGTTGAACCCGGGACTAGCGGGCTCTACAATGAGCAGTTCTTC
NA,TRBV12-3/TRBV12-4,TRBJ1-2,few,CASRLGAGLGYGYTF,TGTGCCAGCAGGCTCGGGGCAGGCCTGGGCTATGGCTACACCTTC
TRBD1,TRBV5-5,TRBJ2-7,NA,CASSLDPRGPPYEQYF,TGTGCCAGCAGCTTGGATCCGAGGGGGCCCCCCTACGAGCAGTACTTC
NA,TRBV27,TRBJ1-5,many,CASRLDSSSNQPQHF,TGTGCCAGCAGGTTGGACAGCAGTAGCAATCAGCCCCAGCATTTT
NA,TRBV2,TRBJ2-1,few,CASREVDAYNEQFF,TGTGCCAGCAGGGAAGTAGATGCCTACAATGAGCAGTTCTTC
NA,TRBV3-1,TRBJ2-1,many,CASSRSLDPSYNEQFF,TGTGCCAGCAGCCGTTCCCTGGACCCCTCCTACAATGAGCAGTTCTTC
TRBD1,TRBV7-2,TRBJ2-7,many,CASSLGVGDSTYEQYF,TGTGCCAGCAGCTTAGGCGTAGGGGACAGTACCTACGAGCAGTACTTC